The 16 T cell receptor beta chains listed next were all sequenced from one sample in a study of blood T cell repertoires in COVID-19. Measured with immunoSEQ multiplex PCR; TCRdb has only the in-frame clones, and not every one. The sample holds under 350,000 clones, about 86% seen once. The sequencing input was PBMCs or T cells enriched from blood (not recorded which). All receptors derive from a woman aged 40 to 50 with acute COVID-19.

The chain is built from TRBV5-4 and TRBJ2-2; D ambiguous. The germline gives CDR1 SGHNT, CDR2 YYREEE (reference sequence). The CDR3 covers 15 residues. V was trimmed by 4 bases and J by 5 bases, leaving 15 bases between them. The CDR3: CASSGPQKPTGELFF. In DNA form, the CDR3 reads TGTGCCAGCAGCGGGCCCCAGAAACCTACCGGGGAGCTGTTTTTT.

CDR3 amino acids: CASSALAGQGGNSPLHF. The DNA of the CDR3 is TGTGCCAGCAGTGCCCTTGCCGGACAGGGAGGTAATTCACCCCTCCACTTT. The chain uses TRBV2 and TRBJ1-6; 8 bases match TRBD1. V was clipped by 4 bases and J by 6 bases; unmatched bases: 11. The CDR3 covers 17 residues. In germline, CDR1 is SNHLY, CDR2 FYNNEI.

The CDR3 spells CASSFRATGGVGTEAFF. The CDR3 bases are TGTGCCAGCAGCTTTCGGGCCACAGGGGGCGTCGGGACTGAAGCTTTCTTT. The chain employs TRBV5-6 and TRBJ1-1, with 9 bases fitting TRBD1. The J segment lost 5 bases and the V segment lost 2 bases, leaving 13 bases of the junction unmatched. Germline V lookup: CDR1 SGHDT, CDR2 YYEEEE. The CDR3 covers 17 residues.

The chain is built from TRBV9 and TRBJ1-2; TRBD1 agrees at 9 bases. CDR3 length: 15 amino acids. Germline V gives CDR1 SGDLS, CDR2 YYNGEE. Trimming cost V 3 bases and J 5 bases; bases outside gene matches: 8. The chain's CDR3 is CASSGGSGQGYGYTF. In nucleotides, the CDR3 is TGTGCCAGCAGCGGAGGGTCCGGACAGGGGTATGGCTACACCTTC.

The chain recombines TRBV7-2 with TRBJ2-1, with D possibly being TRBD1 (5 bases). The CDR3 loop spans 14 amino acids. Germline CDR1 SGHTA, CDR2 FQGNSA. Trimming shortened V by 7 bases and J by 1 base, and 11 bases separated the two germline ends. In nucleotides, the CDR3 is TGTGCCAGCAAGGTCAGGGCTTCCTACAATGAGCAGTTCTTC. Translating gives CASKVRASYNEQFF.

The rearrangement joins TRBV6-5 to TRBJ2-3; 7 bases fit TRBD2. Germline V gene data show CDR1 as MNHEY and CDR2 as SVGAGI. The CDR3 is made up of 16 amino acids. With 2 bases clipped from V and 5 bases from J, the junction kept 10 bases outside the gene matches. CDR3 loop: CASSYEAGAFGDTQYF. CDR3 nucleotide sequence: TGTGCCAGCAGTTACGAGGCGGGAGCCTTTGGAGATACGCAGTATTTT.

The rearrangement uses TRBV5-1 and TRBJ1-2; maybe TRBD1 (5 bases). This CDR3 is 14 amino acids long. Trimming took off 4 bases at V and 4 bases at J, with 14 bases between the two ends. CDR1 and CDR2 from the germline V gene are SGHRS and YFSETQ. The DNA of the CDR3 is TGCGCCAGCAGCAACCAGGGTCTCGGCTATGGCTACACCTTC. Translated, it gives CASSNQGLGYGYTF.

V is TRBV6-5 and J is TRBJ2-3; weak D call: TRBD2 (6 bases). Trimming left V 2 bases short and J 2 bases short, with 11 bases between. Germline V gene data show CDR1 as MNHEY and CDR2 as SVGAGI. The length of the CDR3 is 15 residues. As DNA, the CDR3 is TGTGCCAGCAGTTACCGTGGACTACCCACAGATACGCAGTATTTT. The encoded protein is CASSYRGLPTDTQYF.

The rearrangement links TRBV7-3 to TRBJ1-3; D unresolved. Trimming took off 5 bases at V and 0 bases at J, with 20 bases between the two ends. Looked up from germline, CDR1 is SGHTA and CDR2 is FQGTGA. The CDR3 is 18 amino acids. The CDR3 loop reads CASSPYALHSSSGNTIYF. The CDR3 DNA follows: TGTGCCAGCAGCCCATACGCCCTTCATTCGAGCTCTGGAAACACCATATATTTT.

This clone has just a few counts. The chain is built from TRBV24-1 and TRBJ2-7; no definite D call. The CDR3 runs to 14 residues. Germline V CDR1 and CDR2: KGHDR, SFDVKD. V was cut by 0 bases and J by 5 bases, with 10 bases left in between. For the CDR3, the DNA is TGTGCCACCAGTGATTTGCCCCCTAGGAACGAGCAGTACTTC. Protein: CATSDLPPRNEQYF.

In this sample, this clone turned up once. The chain uses TRBV3-1 (or the pseudogene TRBV3-2) and TRBJ1-4; a possible D gene is TRBD1 (5 bases). Trimming cost V 3 bases and J 0 bases, with 8 bases left between them. The CDR3 covers 15 residues. Germline values: CDR1 LGHDT, CDR2 YNNKEL (reference sequence). CDR3 sequence reads: CASSHATATNEKLFF. DNA of the CDR3: TGTGCCAGCAGCCACGCGACAGCAACTAATGAAAAACTGTTTTTT.

As concerns this clone: The same CDR3 can be traced to other DNA sequences in this sample. J is TRBJ1-4 and V is TRBV7-9; D is undetermined. This CDR3 is built from 11 residues. CDR1 SEHNR and CDR2 FQNEAQ come from the germline V gene (reference sequence). Between the trimmed V and J ends, which lost 5 bases and 8 bases, there was a span of 6 bases. CDR3 sequence (DNA): TGTGCCAGCAGCCTGCGAGAAAAACTGTTTTTT. Its translation: CASSLREKLFF.

The chain employs TRBV5-5 and TRBJ2-6; 7 positions match TRBD1. Germline V gene sequence: CDR1 SGHKS, CDR2 YYEKEE (reference sequence). V shed 6 bases, J shed 2 bases, and the junction held 11 bases outside the gene matches. This CDR3 has 17 residues. The CDR3 protein is CASTTRQGNTGANVLTF. As DNA, the CDR3 is TGTGCCAGCACCACTAGACAGGGAAACACTGGGGCCAACGTCCTGACTTTC.

The chain combines TRBV7-2 with TRBJ2-7; 7 nucleotides align to TRBD2. The CDR3 is made up of 15 amino acids. The germline CDR1 and CDR2 sequences are SGHTA and FQGNSA. Trimming removed 4 bases from V and 2 bases from J; junction bases left unmatched: 8. The CDR3 DNA reads TGTGCCAGCAGCTCGAAAGCGGGGATACCCTACGAGCAGTACTTC. Translating it yields CASSSKAGIPYEQYF.

This clone came up a few times. The chain carries TRBV19 and TRBJ1-2, with 7 bases fitting TRBD1. Germline assignment: CDR1 LNHDA and CDR2 SQIVND (reference sequence). With V trimmed by 6 bases and J by 0 bases, 7 bases remained unmatched. The CDR3 runs 15 residues. CDR3 in DNA: TGTGCCAGTAGCAAGGGGACAGCCGCTAACTATGGCTACACCTTC. Translation: CASSKGTAANYGYTF.

J is TRBJ1-1 and V is TRBV12-2; TRBD1, the table's D call, lacks a check against the DNA. TRBV12-2 is termed a pseudogene. The CDR3 loop spans 15 amino acids. CDR3 sequence (DNA): TGTGCAAGTCGCTTAGACAGGGGGCTAGGCACTGAAGCTTTCTTT. The encoded protein is CASRLDRGLGTEAFF.